This T cell receptor (beta chain) was observed in a study of T cell changes during pregnancy in multiple sclerosis. CDR1 is SEHNR and CDR2 is FQNEAQ in the germline V gene (reference sequence). This CDR3 region has 14 residues. Losses at the gene ends were 4 bases for V and 5 bases for J; bases not matched to a gene: 3. Method: immunoSEQ multiplex PCR; TCRdb's copy keeps in-frame clones and lacks some. The data contain tens of thousands of clones, about 89% of them singletons. Sequencing was performed on PBMCs, taken in the first trimester of pregnancy. The origin of this receptor is a female donor in good health, serving as a control in a pregnancy study. Some clones in this sample may be carry-over from other donors' samples. The chain uses TRBV7-9 and TRBJ1-5; 9 bases align to TRBD1. CDR3 nucleotides: TGTGCCAGCAGCTCGGACAGGGGAGATCAGCCCCAGCATTTT. Amino acids: CASSSDRGDQPQHF.